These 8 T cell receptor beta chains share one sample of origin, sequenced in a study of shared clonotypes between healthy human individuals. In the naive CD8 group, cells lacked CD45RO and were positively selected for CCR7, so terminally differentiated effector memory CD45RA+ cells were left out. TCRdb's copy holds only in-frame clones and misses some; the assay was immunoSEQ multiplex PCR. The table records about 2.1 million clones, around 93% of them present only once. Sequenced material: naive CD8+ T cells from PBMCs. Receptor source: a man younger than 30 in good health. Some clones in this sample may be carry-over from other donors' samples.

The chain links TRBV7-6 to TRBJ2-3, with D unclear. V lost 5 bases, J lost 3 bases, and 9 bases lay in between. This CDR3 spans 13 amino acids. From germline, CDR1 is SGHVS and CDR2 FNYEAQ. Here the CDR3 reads CASSPSGTDTQYF. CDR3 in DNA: TGTGCCAGCAGCCCCTCTGGGACAGATACGCAGTATTTT.

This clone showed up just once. CDR3 loop: CASSLRQGASGTEAFF. As DNA, the CDR3 is TGTGCCAGCAGTTTACGGCAGGGGGCGTCGGGCACTGAAGCTTTCTTT. The rearrangement joins TRBV27 to TRBJ1-1; 8 positions match TRBD1. Unmatched junction bases numbered 9, after V lost 2 bases and J lost 4 bases. Germline CDR1 and CDR2: MNHEY and SMNVEV (reference sequence). This CDR3 comprises 16 residues.

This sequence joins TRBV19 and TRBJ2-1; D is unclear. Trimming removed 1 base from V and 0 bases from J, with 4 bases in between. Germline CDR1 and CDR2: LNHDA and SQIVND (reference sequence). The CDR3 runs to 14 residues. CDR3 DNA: TGTGCCAGTAGTATAGGCATCTCCTACAATGAGCAGTTCTTC. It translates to CASSIGISYNEQFF. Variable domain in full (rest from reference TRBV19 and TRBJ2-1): DGGITQSPKYLFRKEGQNVTLSCEQNLNHDAMYWYRQDPGQGLRLIYYSQIVNDFQKGDIAEGYSVSREKKESFPLTVTSAQKNPTAFYLCASSIGISYNEQFFGPGTRLTVL.

This CDR3 is CASSEDAGTTEAFF. DNA for the CDR3: TGTGCCAGCAGTGAAGACGCAGGTACGACTGAAGCTTTCTTT. This chain links TRBV2 with TRBJ1-1, with D uncertain. Germline-derived CDR1 and CDR2 are SNHLY and FYNNEI. V gave up 1 base and J gave up 5 bases, with 11 bases separating them. This CDR3 contains 14 residues.

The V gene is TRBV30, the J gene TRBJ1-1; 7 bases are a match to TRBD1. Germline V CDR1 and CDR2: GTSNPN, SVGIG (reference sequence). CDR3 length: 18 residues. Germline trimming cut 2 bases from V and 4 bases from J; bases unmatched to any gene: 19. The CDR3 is CAWSSANQDRRLGTEAFF. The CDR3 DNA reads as TGTGCCTGGAGTTCCGCAAATCAGGACAGGAGACTTGGCACTGAAGCTTTCTTT.

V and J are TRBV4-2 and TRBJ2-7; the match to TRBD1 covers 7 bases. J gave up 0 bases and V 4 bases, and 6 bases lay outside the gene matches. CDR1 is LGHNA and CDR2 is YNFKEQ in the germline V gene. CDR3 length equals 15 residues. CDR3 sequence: CASSPRQGDSYEQYF. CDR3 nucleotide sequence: TGTGCCAGCAGCCCCCGACAGGGAGACTCCTACGAGCAGTACTTC.

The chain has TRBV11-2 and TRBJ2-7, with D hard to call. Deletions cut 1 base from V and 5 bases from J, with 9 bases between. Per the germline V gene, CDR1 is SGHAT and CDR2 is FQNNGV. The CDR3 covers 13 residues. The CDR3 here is CASSLVSTNEQYF. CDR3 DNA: TGTGCCAGCAGCTTAGTAAGTACGAACGAGCAGTACTTC.

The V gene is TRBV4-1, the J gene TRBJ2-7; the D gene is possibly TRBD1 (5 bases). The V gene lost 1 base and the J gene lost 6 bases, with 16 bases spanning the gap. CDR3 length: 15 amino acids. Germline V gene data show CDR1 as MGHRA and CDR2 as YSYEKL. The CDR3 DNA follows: TGCGCCAGCAGCCAAGGGTGGGGCGATACAGTCGAGCAGTACTTC. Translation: CASSQGWGDTVEQYF.